The rows below give T cell receptor beta chains drawn from one sample of a study of beta chain features in type 1 diabetes. The table came from immunoSEQ multiplex PCR; TCRdb's copy has only in-frame clones and leaves some out. The sample carries about 360,000 clones, roughly 13% recorded once. Sequencing input: naive CD4+ T cells from blood. The receptors here all came from a young woman with type 1 diabetes. CDR3s include the opening cysteine and the closing phenylalanine or tryptophan. A D gene is named only where the DNA matches it firmly. The size of a clone is reported for some rows only, either as once, few or many, or as a class for expanded clones.

-	-	TRBV2	TRBJ1-1	TGTGCCACCACAGGGTTTGAGAACACTGAAGCTTTCTTT	CATTGFENTEAFF
-	few	TRBV18	TRBJ1-2	TGTGCCAGCTCCCCTTCATTCCGGGGGTGGAATGGCTACACCTTC	CASSPSFRGWNGYTF
-	-	TRBV7-2	TRBJ2-4	TGTGCCAGCAGCTTAGGCCCGGGAAACATTCAGTACTTC	CASSLGPGNIQYF
-	-	TRBV18	TRBJ1-1	TGTGCCAGCTCACTCACGGACCAGGGGTGGAACACTGAAGCTTTCTTT	CASSLTDQGWNTEAFF
-	-	TRBV5-1	TRBJ2-7	TGCGCCAGCACCCCCCCGGACCGGGGTGAAGTGGAGCAGTACTTC	CASTPPDRGEVEQYF
-	-	TRBV28	TRBJ1-5	TGTGCCAGCAGTTTAAGCCTCGGGGGTCAGCCCCAGCATTTT	CASSLSLGGQPQHF
-	-	TRBV5-1	TRBJ1-5	TGCGCCAGCAGCGAGGACGGAGACAGAAATCAGCCCCAGCATTTT	CASSEDGDRNQPQHF
-	-	TRBV28	TRBJ2-3	TGTGCCAGCAGGCGATTCGAGGAGCAGTATTTT	CASRRFEEQYF
-	-	TRBV6-5	TRBJ2-3	TGTGCCAGCAGTTGGAGCGGGCCTAGCACAGATACGCAGTATTTT	CASSWSGPSTDTQYF
TRBD1	few	TRBV6-5	TRBJ1-2	TGTGCCAGCAGTCGGGACAGGAATAACTATGGCTACACCTTC	CASSRDRNNYGYTF
TRBD1	-	TRBV7-8	TRBJ2-5	TGTGCCAGCAGCCGAGGGACAGATCAAGAGACCCAGTACTTC	CASSRGTDQETQYF
TRBD2	-	TRBV9	TRBJ2-1	TGTGCCAGCAGCGTAGGGGGGACTAGCACTAGGGCAGGGGGGCAGTTCTTC	CASSVGGTSTRAGGQFF
TRBD1	-	TRBV30	TRBJ2-7	TGTGCCGGACAGGGTGTGGGAGAGCAGTACTTC	CAGQGVGEQYF
-	-	TRBV25-1	TRBJ1-2	TGTGCCAGCAGTGAAAGCTGGGGCAAGGACTATGGCTACACCTTC	CASSESWGKDYGYTF
-	few	TRBV5-4	TRBJ2-6	TGTGCCAGCAGCCCCTGGTTAGGGGCTGGGGCCAACGTCCTGACTTTC	CASSPWLGAGANVLTF
TRBD2	few	TRBV12-5	TRBJ2-1	TGTGCTAGTGGTTTCGGGACTAGCGGTTACAATGAGCAGTTCTTC	CASGFGTSGYNEQFF
-	-	TRBV5-1	TRBJ1-5	TGCGCCAGGGGACTCCGGGACCCTAAGCGACCCCAGCATTTT	CARGLRDPKRPQHF
-	-	TRBV5-4	TRBJ1-2	TGTGCCAGCAGCTTGCGGGGGGTCGGGGGTTATGGCTACACCTTC	CASSLRGVGGYGYTF
TRBD2	few	TRBV10-3	TRBJ2-1	TGTGCCATCAGGGGTAGCGGGGAGTGGGATGAGCAGTTCTTC	CAIRGSGEWDEQFF
TRBD1	-	TRBV6-5	TRBJ1-1	TGTGCCAGCAGTTTACGACAGGGAACGTCGCTCACTGAAGCTTTCTTT	CASSLRQGTSLTEAFF
-	-	TRBV15	TRBJ2-5	TGTGCCACCAGCAGAGATCCAAGCGGCCAAGAGACCCAGTACTTC	CATSRDPSGQETQYF
-	-	TRBV19	TRBJ2-5	TGTGCCAGTAGTCCCCGGGCAGGGCAAGAGACCCAGTACTTC	CASSPRAGQETQYF
-	-	TRBV6-1	TRBJ2-5	TGTGCCAGCAACAGAGTTAAAGAGACCCAGTACTTC	CASNRVKETQYF
TRBD1	-	TRBV6-7	TRBJ2-4	TGTGCCAGCGAATTGGACAGGGGGTATCCCAAGGCCAAAAACATTCAGTACTTC	CASELDRGYPKAKNIQYF
TRBD2	-	TRBV5-1	TRBJ2-1	TGCGCCAGCAGCTTTACTAGCGGGAATACCTACAATGAGCAGTTCTTC	CASSFTSGNTYNEQFF
-	few	TRBV19	TRBJ2-1	TGTGCCAGTAGTATCCCACCGGGAGTAGGACGTCCCGATGAGCAGTTCTTC	CASSIPPGVGRPDEQFF
-	-	TRBV29-1	TRBJ2-5	TGCAGCGCCCGGGTGCTACAAGAGACCCAGTACTTC	CSARVLQETQYF
-	few	TRBV28	TRBJ2-7	TGTGCCAGCAGCCCCAAATATCGGTCCTACGAGCAGTACTTC	CASSPKYRSYEQYF
TRBD1	-	TRBV5-4	TRBJ2-1	TGTGCCAGCGGGGGACAGGGGACTTACAATGAGCAGTTCTTC	CASGGQGTYNEQFF
-	few	TRBV5-1	TRBJ2-1	TGCGCCAGCAGCTTGGACAGGGTCGGCAATGAGCAGTTCTTC	CASSLDRVGNEQFF
-	-	TRBV5-4	TRBJ1-2	TGTGCCAGCAGCTCGTCGACAGGCATTGGCTACACCTTC	CASSSSTGIGYTF
TRBD1	-	TRBV19	TRBJ2-2	TGTGCCAGTAGTATAGACACCGGAACAGGGGCAACCGGGGAGCTGTTTTTT	CASSIDTGTGATGELFF
-	-	TRBV29-1	TRBJ2-1	TGCAGCGTTGAAGGTGGGGGCGGATACAATGAGCAGTTCTTC	CSVEGGGGYNEQFF
-	-	TRBV6-5	TRBJ2-1	TGTGCCAGCAGGGATCCGCTAGCTGAGCAGTTCTTC	CASRDPLAEQFF
-	-	TRBV7-2	TRBJ1-1	TGTGCCAGCAGCCTCGGGGGCGGGGGGGGCCGGGAAGCTTTCTTT	CASSLGGGGGREAFF
TRBD1	-	TRBV19	TRBJ2-7	TGTGCGACCAGGGACAGCTCCTACGAGCAGTACTTC	CATRDSSYEQYF
-	-	TRBV9	TRBJ2-5	TGTGCCAGCAGCGTAGCCCCAGAATGGACCCAGTACTTC	CASSVAPEWTQYF
-	few	TRBV15	TRBJ2-7	TGTGCCACCAGCGGTGATAAGGGGAGGTACGAGCAGTACTTC	CATSGDKGRYEQYF
TRBD1	-	TRBV25-1	TRBJ2-7	TGTGCCAGCACAGCACCGACAGGGCGGTCCTACGAGCAGTACTTC	CASTAPTGRSYEQYF
-	few	TRBV4-3	TRBJ2-6	TGCGCCAGCAGCCTCCAGACAGGTCCCGGGGCCAACGTCCTGACTTTC	CASSLQTGPGANVLTF
TRBD2	-	TRBV9	TRBJ2-2	TGTGCCAGCAGTCGCGGACTAGCGGGAGTGACCGGGGAGCTGTTTTTT	CASSRGLAGVTGELFF
-	few	TRBV5-1	TRBJ2-7	TGCGCCAGCAGTGACCGGCGCGGGGCCTCCTACGAGCAGTACTTC	CASSDRRGASYEQYF
TRBD1	-	TRBV7-9	TRBJ1-1	TGTGCCAGCAGCTTCTCTACAGGGGGCACTGAAGCTTTCTTT	CASSFSTGGTEAFF
TRBD1	-	TRBV7-2	TRBJ1-6	TGTGCCAGCAGCTTTGGACAGGGCCCGTATAATTCACCCCTCCACTTT	CASSFGQGPYNSPLHF
TRBD1	few	TRBV7-2	TRBJ1-2	TGTGCCAGCAGCGAACAGGGGATTATGGGCTACACCTTC	CASSEQGIMGYTF
TRBD2	-	TRBV4-1	TRBJ2-1	TGCGCCAGCAGCTCCTTAGCGGGAGTGGTCGATGAGCAGTTCTTC	CASSSLAGVVDEQFF
-	-	TRBV18	TRBJ2-1	TGTGCCAGCTCACCAAAGACTTCCTCGAGGTACAATGAGCAGTTCTTC	CASSPKTSSRYNEQFF
TRBD1	once	TRBV2	TRBJ1-5	TGTGCCAGCAGTGCGGGACAGACGGGACAGCCCCAGCATTTT	CASSAGQTGQPQHF
-	-	TRBV7-9	TRBJ1-1	TGTGCCAGCAGCCGGACAGAGCAGGTCCCTTTCTTT	CASSRTEQVPFF
-	-	TRBV9	TRBJ1-1	TGTGCCAGCAGCGCAATACAGGGAAAAGCTTTCTTT	CASSAIQGKAFF